This TCR beta chain was sequenced during a study of metastatic and nonmetastatic thyroid tumors. As for the study in general: Repertoires were compared across blood and tumor or nodule tissue from malignant and benign thyroid patients.

The germline gives CDR1 DFQATT, CDR2 SNEGSKA (reference sequence). This CDR3 has 14 amino acids. The germline V and J ends were trimmed by 3 bases and 2 bases, with 11 bases remaining between them. Regarding the study as a whole: It was reported that TCR beta diversity was significantly higher in malignant thyroid tumors than benign nodules, in blood and tumor.

Original processing methods: The study's classifier, a distant-metastasis tool for papillary thyroid cancer, was built using CDR3 differences across clinicopathological groups. MiXCR was used by TCRdb to re-call the PCR reads. In this record, the V and J calls reflect TCRdb's handling and not the investigators' own analysis. The data contain approximately 50,000 clones, 20% to 25% of them seen just once; the ten biggest clones take up under 4.5%. This clone occurred many times. What it binds is not known. Thyroid surgery was performed in patients who had received no treatment beforehand. The source of this sequence is a female donor with papillary thyroid cancer or a benign thyroid nodule (not recorded which). Some clones in this sample may be carry-over from other donors' samples. The sequencing sample was made of blood. This chain uses TRBV20-1 with TRBJ2-1, with a tentative D call TRBD2 (5 bases). This CDR3 reads CSARDFNTYNEQFF. In DNA, the CDR3 is TGCAGTGCTAGGGACTTCAACACCTACAATGAGCAGTTCTTC.